This T cell receptor beta chain emerged from a study of cytotoxic CD8 clonotypes in ibrutinib-treated CLL. V lost 1 base, J lost 6 bases, and 12 bases lay in between. CDR1 and CDR2 from the germline V gene are SGHVS and FQNEAQ. The CDR3 spans 14 residues. Regarding the study as a whole: Contraction or stability on treatment characterized the public clonotypes, which were uncommon.

TCRdb's copy holds only in-frame clones and misses some; the assay was immunoSEQ multiplex PCR. This table has 25,000 to 30,000 clones, 65% to 90% appearing once. Points on this clone: The antigen is not known.

This specimen consisted of PBMCs, obtained after 24 months of ibrutinib treatment. The clonotype was recovered from a human donor with chronic lymphocytic leukemia. This chain joins TRBV7-8 and TRBJ1-1; possibly TRBD1 for D (6 bases). The DNA for the CDR3 is TGTGCCAGCAGCTTAGTTGGAGGGGGAGCTGAAGCTTTCTTT. This encodes CASSLVGGGAEAFF.